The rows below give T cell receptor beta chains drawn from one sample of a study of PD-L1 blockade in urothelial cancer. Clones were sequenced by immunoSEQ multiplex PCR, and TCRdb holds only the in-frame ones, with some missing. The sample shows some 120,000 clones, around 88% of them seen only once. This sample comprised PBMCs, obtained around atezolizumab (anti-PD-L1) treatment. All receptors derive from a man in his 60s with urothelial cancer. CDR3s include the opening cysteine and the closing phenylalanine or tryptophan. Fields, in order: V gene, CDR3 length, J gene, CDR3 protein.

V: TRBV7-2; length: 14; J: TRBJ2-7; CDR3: CASSFRDRDYEQYF
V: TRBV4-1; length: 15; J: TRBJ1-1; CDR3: CASSQDPTGNTEAFF
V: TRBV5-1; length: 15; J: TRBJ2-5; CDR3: CASRDDRGQQETQYF
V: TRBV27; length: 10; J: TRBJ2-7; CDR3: CASRGHEQYF
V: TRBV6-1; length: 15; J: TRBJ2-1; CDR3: CASLSSRISYNEQFF
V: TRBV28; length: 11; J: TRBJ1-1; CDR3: CASSLLSEAFF
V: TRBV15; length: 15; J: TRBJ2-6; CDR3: CATSAGGSGANVLTF
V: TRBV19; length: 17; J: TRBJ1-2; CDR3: CASSTTPQDRADYGYTF
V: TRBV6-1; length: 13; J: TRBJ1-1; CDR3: CASSAGTGLEAFF
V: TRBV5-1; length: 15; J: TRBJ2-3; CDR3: CASSPGGTSTDTQYF
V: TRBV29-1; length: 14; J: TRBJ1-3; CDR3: CSVDFQGTGNTIYF
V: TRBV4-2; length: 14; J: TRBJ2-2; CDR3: CASSQARNTGELFF
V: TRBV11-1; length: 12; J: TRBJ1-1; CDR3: CASSLFAGEAFF